Listed below are T cell receptor beta chains from one sample, sequenced in a study of cytomegalovirus exposure and HLA in healthy donors. Clones were read by immunoSEQ multiplex PCR, and TCRdb kept only the in-frame ones, dropping some. The sample records 85,000 to 100,000 clones, approximately 76% being singletons. The sample consisted of PBMCs. These TCRs come from a man aged 40-49 years in good health and CMV-seropositive. The CDR3 runs from the conserved cysteine through the conserved F or W. D genes are given only for firm matches. Expanded clones get a size class; other rows say once, few or many, or leave the size out.

d_gene	abundance	v_gene	j_gene	CDR3nt	CDR3aa
-	few	TRBV19	TRBJ2-7	TGTGCCAGTAGTAACAGGAGGGGGGGAACGGTCCACGAGCAGTACTTC	CASSNRRGGTVHEQYF
TRBD2	-	TRBV9	TRBJ2-5	TGTGCCAGCAGCAAGTGGGCGGGGGGGCTGGGAGAGACCCAGTACTTC	CASSKWAGGLGETQYF
-	-	TRBV2	TRBJ2-7	TGTGCCAGCAGTGATACAAGCGAATCCTACGAGCAGTACTTC	CASSDTSESYEQYF
-	-	TRBV11-2	TRBJ1-2	TGTGCCAGCAGCGGGGACATTTGGAATGGCTACACCTTC	CASSGDIWNGYTF
TRBD1	-	TRBV4-1	TRBJ2-7	TGCGCCAGCAGCCAATCGGACAGGGGGAGGGAGCAGTACTTC	CASSQSDRGREQYF
-	-	TRBV5-1	TRBJ2-2	TGCGCCAGCAGCTTAGCGAAATGGGGGGACACCGGGGAGCTGTTTTTT	CASSLAKWGDTGELFF
TRBD2	-	TRBV6-1	TRBJ2-2	TGTGCCAGCAGCCTTACTAGCGGGAGTCCCGGGGAGCTGTTTTTT	CASSLTSGSPGELFF
-	-	TRBV6-6	TRBJ2-1	TGTGCCAGCCTCCCCCGCGGGGGCCACAATGAGCAGTTCTTC	CASLPRGGHNEQFF
-	-	TRBV6-4	TRBJ1-1	TGTGCCAGCAAGGCGCAGGAGAACACTGAAGCTTTCTTT	CASKAQENTEAFF
-	-	TRBV5-1	TRBJ2-6	TGCGCCAGCAGCCCGGATTCAGGGTCCGGGGCCAACGTCCTGACTTTC	CASSPDSGSGANVLTF
TRBD2	few	TRBV5-1	TRBJ2-5	TGCGCCAGCAGCTTTGAACTAGCGGGGGGATTCGAGACCCAGTACTTC	CASSFELAGGFETQYF
-	-	TRBV7-9	TRBJ2-4	TGTGCCAGCAGCTTGCACTCGGTCAAAAACATTCAGTACTTC	CASSLHSVKNIQYF
-	-	TRBV4-3	TRBJ2-1	TGCGCCAGCAGCCAAGACGCTGGGGGGTCCTACAATGAGCAGTTCTTC	CASSQDAGGSYNEQFF
-	once	TRBV28	TRBJ2-2	TGTGCCAGCAGCATAGTGGGGGCCACCGGGGAGCTGTTTTTT	CASSIVGATGELFF
-	-	TRBV6-1	TRBJ1-2	TGTGCCAGCAGTGAAGACAGTCGAAGGAACTATGGCTACACCTTC	CASSEDSRRNYGYTF
-	-	TRBV9	TRBJ1-2	TGTGCCAGCAGCGTAGGGGAAGGGGCACTTAACTATGGCTACACCTTC	CASSVGEGALNYGYTF
-	-	TRBV29-1	TRBJ2-5	TGCAGCGCAGACATACAAGAGACCCAGTACTTC	CSADIQETQYF
-	-	TRBV6-6	TRBJ2-5	TGTGCCAGCAGTTACTCGAGGAATATAGAAGGGACCCAGTACTTC	CASSYSRNIEGTQYF
-	-	TRBV5-6	TRBJ2-7	TGTGCCAGCAGCTTGTCCAGGGGCGAGCAGTACTTC	CASSLSRGEQYF
TRBD2	-	TRBV5-4	TRBJ2-3	TGTGCCAGCACCCCGGGACTAGCGGGCACAGATACGCAGTATTTT	CASTPGLAGTDTQYF
-	-	TRBV19	TRBJ2-7	TGTGCCAGTAGTATCCTGGCCGATCCAAGCTCCTACGAGCAGTACTTC	CASSILADPSSYEQYF
TRBD2	once	TRBV10-1	TRBJ2-2	TGCGCCAGCAGTGAGCACACTGGACTAGCGGGGGGTCCCGGGGAGCTGTTTTTT	CASSEHTGLAGGPGELFF
-	-	TRBV11-3	TRBJ2-5	TGTGCCAGCAGCTTAGGTCGGGGCCGGGGGGAGACCCAGTACTTC	CASSLGRGRGETQYF
TRBD1	-	TRBV19	TRBJ2-1	TGTGCCAGTAGTAATTCTCCGGGACAGGGGGCAGGATACAATGAGCAGTTCTTC	CASSNSPGQGAGYNEQFF
-	few	TRBV4-3	TRBJ1-2	TGCGCCAGCAGCCAAGACTACAGAAACTATGGCTACACCTTC	CASSQDYRNYGYTF
TRBD1	-	TRBV5-6	TRBJ1-5	TGTGCCAGCAGCCCCGGGACAGAGTCTGTCCCCCAGCATTTT	CASSPGTESVPQHF
-	few	TRBV27	TRBJ2-7	TGTGCCAGCAGTTTATTCATCCCGGGAGTCTACGAGCAGTACTTC	CASSLFIPGVYEQYF
-	few	TRBV5-1	TRBJ2-7	TGCGCCAGCAGCGCCGGAGGGGGCTCGGCATTCGCCGAGCAGTACTTC	CASSAGGGSAFAEQYF
-	once	TRBV19	TRBJ2-2	TGTGCCAGTAGTATCAGGGCGGACACCGGGGAGCTGTTTTTT	CASSIRADTGELFF
TRBD1	few	TRBV27	TRBJ2-7	TGTGCCAGCAGTTTACCGGGACAGGGAGAGTACGAGCAGTACTTC	CASSLPGQGEYEQYF
-	-	TRBV25-1	TRBJ2-1	TGTGCCAGCAGTGAAGGGCGGGACAATGAGCAGTTCTTC	CASSEGRDNEQFF
TRBD1	-	TRBV19	TRBJ1-2	TGTGCCAGCGAACCGGGACAGGGTTTAAGCTACACCTTC	CASEPGQGLSYTF
TRBD2	-	TRBV10-2	TRBJ2-5	TGCGCCAGCAGGGCGACTAGCGGGAGGGGAGAGACCCAGTACTTC	CASRATSGRGETQYF
-	few	TRBV28	TRBJ2-2	TGTGCCAGCAGATTGACTATGGGGGAGCTGTTTTTT	CASRLTMGELFF
TRBD2	few	TRBV7-9	TRBJ2-1	TGTGCCAGCAGCTTAGAACTAGCGGGAGCGTCCCCCTACAATGAGCAGTTCTTC	CASSLELAGASPYNEQFF
-	-	TRBV13	TRBJ1-3	TGTGCCAGCAGCCGGACGGGGGGCTCTGGAAACACCATATATTTT	CASSRTGGSGNTIYF
-	-	TRBV6-5	TRBJ2-7	TGTGCCAGCAGTAGACTCGGCGAGCAGTACTTC	CASSRLGEQYF
-	-	TRBV7-2	TRBJ2-5	TGTGCCAGCAGCTTAGTCACAGGGTGGGAGACCCAGTACTTC	CASSLVTGWETQYF
TRBD1	-	TRBV18	TRBJ1-1	TGTGCCAGCTCTCATGGGACAGCCACCGATGAAGCTTTCTTT	CASSHGTATDEAFF
-	-	TRBV6-6	TRBJ2-1	TGTGCCAGCAGTGACGCCGGGGGTAACAATGAGCAGTTCTTC	CASSDAGGNNEQFF
-	-	TRBV7-2	TRBJ1-1	TGTGCCAGCAGCTACCCCGGGAGAACGAACACTGAAGCTTTCTTT	CASSYPGRTNTEAFF
-	-	TRBV2	TRBJ1-5	TGTGCCAGCAGTATGAGGTTGGGCAATCAGCCCCAGCATTTT	CASSMRLGNQPQHF
-	once	TRBV11-2	TRBJ1-3	TGTGCCAGCAGCTTCATTTTTAGCTCTGGAAACACCATATATTTT	CASSFIFSSGNTIYF
-	-	TRBV12-5	TRBJ2-5	TGTGCTAGTTCAAACAGCCCGATGACCCAGTACTTC	CASSNSPMTQYF
-	-	TRBV7-9	TRBJ2-3	TGTGCCAGCAGCTCCACGCTCTATAGCACAGATACGCAGTATTTT	CASSSTLYSTDTQYF
TRBD2	few	TRBV5-4	TRBJ2-7	TGTGCCAGCAGCTTGGAGGCGGGAGTCTACGAGCAGTACTTC	CASSLEAGVYEQYF
-	-	TRBV27	TRBJ2-2	TGTGCCAGCAGCTCAATTACGACAGGAATTCTGGGGGAGACCGGGGAGCTGTTTTTT	CASSSITTGILGETGELFF
TRBD2	-	TRBV18	TRBJ2-3	TGTGCCAGCTCACCTCTCCCTCTGGAGCGGGGGAGCACAGATACGCAGTATTTT	CASSPLPLERGSTDTQYF
-	-	TRBV6-7	TRBJ2-3	TGTGCCAGCAGTTCTAGTGGCCCACGCACAGATACGCAGTATTTT	CASSSSGPRTDTQYF
-	-	TRBV15	TRBJ2-7	TGTGCCACCAGCCCTAGACGGGGCTACGAGCAGTACTTC	CATSPRRGYEQYF
-	-	TRBV2	TRBJ1-6	TGTGCCAGCAGGCCACCGGGAGATAATTCACCCCTCCACTTT	CASRPPGDNSPLHF
-	-	TRBV9	TRBJ1-6	TGTGCCAGCAGCCCCCGACAGAATAATTCACCCCTCCACTTT	CASSPRQNNSPLHF
TRBD1	once	TRBV9	TRBJ2-5	TGTGCCAGCAGCGTAGAATCAGGGGGCATGGAGACCCAGTACTTC	CASSVESGGMETQYF
TRBD2	-	TRBV29-1	TRBJ2-1	TGCAGCGTTACTAGCGACTACAATGAGCAGTTCTTC	CSVTSDYNEQFF
-	-	TRBV9	TRBJ1-1	TGTGCCAGCACCGTGGGAGCCGACAACACTGAAGCTTTCTTT	CASTVGADNTEAFF